This entry lists 32 T cell receptor beta chains sequenced from one sample in a study of blood T cells in healthy people across ages. Alongside a J-beta primer mix, a sample-barcoded 5' primer served in a second PCR lasting about 7 to 11 cycles. One entry per CDR3 protein, called by TCRdb with MiXCR from the 5' RACE reads. The table has over a million distinct CDR3 sequences, 40% to 45% seen once. The sample was blood. The receptors were sampled from a woman aged 60 to 75 in good health.

This clonotype was picked up a small number of times. The chain couples TRBV2 to TRBJ2-4, with a weak D call TRBD2 (5 bases). Looked up from germline, CDR1 is SNHLY and CDR2 is FYNNEI. The CDR3 is made up of 14 amino acids. Trimming stripped 7 bases from V and 4 bases from J, with 14 bases between. The CDR3 DNA is TGTGCCAGCACGGTTCTCGGGGTTAAAAACATTCAGTACTTC. Translating gives CASTVLGVKNIQYF.

This sequence joins TRBV20-1 and TRBJ1-2, with D unclear. This CDR3 is 14 amino acids long. Trimming pared 1 base from V and 6 bases from J, leaving 15 bases between. Germline V lookup: CDR1 DFQATT, CDR2 SNEGSKA (reference sequence). CDR3 DNA sequence: TGCAGTGCTAGAGCCGATTGGAGAGCAGATGGCTACACCTTC. Translated, it gives CSARADWRADGYTF.

The chain carries TRBV14 and TRBJ1-2, with D maybe TRBD1 (5 bases). The germline V gene has CDR1 SGHDN and CDR2 FVKESK. The ends were cut back, 1 base at V and 8 bases at J, with 14 bases in the middle. The CDR3 totals 14 residues. The CDR3 nucleotides read TGTGCCAGCAGCCAAGGGACACCCCTTATAGGCTACACCTTC. Its protein product is CASSQGTPLIGYTF.

This clonotype was detected only a few times. This chain joins TRBV27 and TRBJ1-1, with D perhaps matching TRBD1 (5 bases). The CDR3 is 17 residues long. The germline V and J ends were trimmed by 0 bases and 5 bases, with 19 bases remaining between them. Germline V gene lookup returns CDR1 MNHEY and CDR2 SMNVEV (reference sequence). CDR3 DNA sequence: TGTGCCAGCAGTTTATCGGGGCCTCAGGGTGGGGTGACTGAAGCTTTCTTT. This translates into CASSLSGPQGGVTEAFF.

This chain joins TRBV6-6 and TRBJ1-5; TRBD1 might be the D (5 bases). The CDR3 totals 13 residues. V dropped 7 bases and J dropped 7 bases, with 14 bases sitting between them. In germline, CDR1 is MNHNY, CDR2 SVGAGI (reference sequence). The CDR3 DNA sequence: TGTGCCAGCACTCACGGGGGGGGACAGCCCCAGCATTTT. Its protein is CASTHGGGQPQHF.

The chain employs TRBV27 and TRBJ2-2; 9 positions agree with TRBD2. This CDR3 spans 16 amino acids. Germline V gene lookup returns CDR1 MNHEY and CDR2 SMNVEV (reference sequence). With V trimmed by 3 bases and J by 1 base, 3 bases remained unmatched. The DNA of the CDR3 is TGTGCCAGCAGTTTCGAACTAGCGGGGAACACCGGGGAGCTGTTTTTT. Its translation: CASSFELAGNTGELFF.

The rearrangement uses TRBV5-1 and TRBJ2-3, with D unresolved. The CDR3 spans 16 residues. Germline loops: CDR1 SGHRS, CDR2 YFSETQ. Trimming removed 0 bases from V and 2 bases from J, with 13 bases in between. The CDR3 bases are TGCGCCAGCAGCTTGGGGTCGAGCGCCAACACAGATACGCAGTATTTT. Translating gives CASSLGSSANTDTQYF.

Only one count was recorded for this clonotype. The chain is built from TRBV24-1 and TRBJ2-7, with TRBD1 matching 9 bases. There are 15 residues in the CDR3. V was clipped by 4 bases and J by 7 bases; unmatched bases: 10. The germline CDR1 and CDR2 sequences are KGHDR and SFDVKD. The CDR3 sequence is CATSDMGQGNNEQYF. CDR3 coding DNA: TGTGCCACCAGTGACATGGGACAGGGTAACAATGAGCAGTACTTC.

This clonotype has more than one count but fewer than ten. The chain couples TRBV12-3 or TRBV12-4 to TRBJ2-5; D is possibly TRBD2 (5 bases). This CDR3 has 14 amino acids. The V gene lost 5 bases and the J gene lost 0 bases, with 10 bases spanning the gap. CDR3 bases: TGTGCCAGCAGTATGGACTTTCACCAAGAGACCCAGTACTTC. It codes for CASSMDFHQETQYF.

This chain joins TRBV28 and TRBJ2-3; D not resolved. The ends were cut back, 6 bases at V and 4 bases at J, with 8 bases in the middle. Germline V gene sequence: CDR1 MDHEN, CDR2 SYDVKM. This CDR3 has 12 residues. The CDR3 DNA sequence: TGTGCCAGCAGAGATAGCTCAGATACGCAGTATTTT. Protein: CASRDSSDTQYF.

This sequence joins TRBV20-1 and TRBJ1-5, with D perhaps TRBD1 (5 bases). V lost 3 bases, J lost 6 bases, and 18 bases lay in between. This CDR3 comprises 15 residues. Germline loops: CDR1 DFQATT, CDR2 SNEGSKA (reference sequence). The CDR3 DNA is TGCAGTGCTAGCCGACGGGGAGGGACTGGTCAGCCCCAGCATTTT. Amino acid sequence: CSASRRGGTGQPQHF.

The chain combines TRBV20-1 with TRBJ1-2; D not resolved. In germline, CDR1 is DFQATT, CDR2 SNEGSKA (reference sequence). Trimming shortened V by 0 bases and J by 7 bases, and 18 bases separated the two germline ends. This CDR3 region has 15 residues. CDR3 protein: CSARDPSLTHCGYTF. The CDR3 coding sequence is TGCAGTGCTAGAGATCCTAGTTTAACACATTGTGGCTACACCTTC.

This chain uses TRBV11-3 with TRBJ1-2, with a possible D match to TRBD1 (5 bases). Germline lookup yields CDR1 SGHNT and CDR2 YENEEA. Deletions cut 8 bases from V and 12 bases from J, with 19 bases between. The CDR3 has 12 amino acids. The CDR3 DNA sequence: TGTGCCAGCCGCTCCCGGGGCGACGGCCACACCTTC. Translating it yields CASRSRGDGHTF.

This clonotype was counted a single time. The chain links TRBV6-5 to TRBJ2-3, with D possibly matching TRBD2 (5 bases). Between the trimmed V and J ends, which lost 0 bases and 0 bases, there was a span of 13 bases. Germline V gene sequence: CDR1 MNHEY, CDR2 SVGAGI. This CDR3 has 17 residues. CDR3 loop: CASSYSRRSGSTDTQYF. CDR3 nucleotides: TGTGCCAGCAGTTACTCGAGGCGGTCGGGAAGCACAGATACGCAGTATTTT.

This sequence joins TRBV3-1 and TRBJ2-7; 12 positions agree with TRBD1. The CDR3 runs to 15 residues. J lost 7 bases, V lost 2 bases, and 6 bases had no gene match. Looked up from germline, CDR1 is LGHDT and CDR2 is YNNKEL (reference sequence). CDR3: CASSQWDRGQLEQYF. The CDR3 DNA is TGTGCCAGCAGCCAATGGGACAGGGGGCAGCTGGAGCAGTACTTC.

The chain employs TRBV27 and TRBJ2-1, with D unclear. Trimming left V 5 bases short and J 8 bases short, with 13 bases between. Germline V gene data show CDR1 as MNHEY and CDR2 as SMNVEV (reference sequence). The CDR3 runs to 13 residues. In DNA form, the CDR3 reads TGTGCCAGCAGTATCGGGCGTATCGATGAGCAGTTCTTC. This gives the protein CASSIGRIDEQFF.

V gene TRBV10-2 combines with J gene TRBJ2-1, with D possibly matching TRBD1 (5 bases). The germline V gene encodes CDR1 WSHSY and CDR2 SAAADI. Trimming left V 4 bases short and J 7 bases short, with 11 bases between. There are 13 residues in the CDR3. The CDR3 sequence: CASSGQMGNEQFF. For the CDR3, the DNA is TGCGCCAGCAGTGGACAGATGGGGAATGAGCAGTTCTTC.

This sequence joins TRBV6-5 and TRBJ2-1; 7 bases are shared with TRBD2. Germline CDR1 MNHEY, CDR2 SVGAGI. The CDR3 consists of 11 residues. Trimming removed 6 bases from V and 9 bases from J; junction bases left unmatched: 2. The CDR3, as DNA: TGTGCCAGCAGCTCTAGCGGTGAGCAGTTCTTC. Protein sequence: CASSSSGEQFF.

This clonotype was recorded a few times. V is TRBV5-6 and J is TRBJ2-5, with 14 nucleotides matching TRBD2. The CDR3 runs 14 residues. Per the germline V gene, CDR1 is SGHDT and CDR2 is YYEEEE. J lost 7 bases, V lost 4 bases, and 3 bases had no gene match. The CDR3 nucleotides read TGTGCCAGCAGCCAGGGGACTAGCGGGAGGACCCAGTACTTC. This codes for CASSQGTSGRTQYF. The full variable domain, with the rest looked up from reference TRBV5-6 and TRBJ2-5, is DAGVTQSPTHLIKTRGQQVTLRCSPKSGHDTVSWYQQALGQGPQFIFQYYEEEERQRGNFPDRFSGHQFPNYSSELNVNALLLGDSALYLCASSQGTSGRTQYFGPGTRLLVL.

CDR3 sequence reads: CASSRRTGEASTDTQYF. The CDR3 DNA follows: TGTGCCAGCAGTCGGAGGACAGGGGAAGCTAGCACAGATACGCAGTATTTT. The rearrangement uses TRBV9 and TRBJ2-3, with TRBD1 matching 9 bases. V shed 5 bases, J shed 0 bases, and the junction held 10 bases outside the gene matches. This CDR3 has 17 amino acids. Germline CDR1 reads SGDLS; CDR2 reads YYNGEE. Supplemented by reference TRBV9 and TRBJ2-3, the full variable domain reads DSGVTQTPKHLITATGQRVTLRCSPRSGDLSVYWYQQSLDQGLQFLIQYYNGEERAKGNILERFSAQQFPDLHSELNLSSLELGDSALYFCASSRRTGEASTDTQYFGPGTRLTVL.

This clonotype was seen at least ten times. The chain combines TRBV7-2 with TRBJ2-3, with TRBD2 matching 8 bases. This CDR3 region has 15 residues. From germline, CDR1 is SGHTA and CDR2 FQGNSA. The J segment lost 1 base and the V segment lost 3 bases, leaving 3 bases of the junction unmatched. The CDR3 DNA reads TGTGCCAGCAGCTTTTCAGCGGGAGGCACAGATACGCAGTATTTT. It translates to CASSFSAGGTDTQYF. Full variable domain (rest looked up from reference TRBV7-2 and TRBJ2-3): GAGVSQSPSNKVTEKGKDVELRCDPISGHTALYWYRQSLGQGLEFLIYFQGNSAPDKSGLPSDRFSAERTGGSVSTLTIQRTQQEDSAVYLCASSFSAGGTDTQYFGPGTRLTVL.

The gene calls are TRBV6-2 or TRBV6-3 and TRBJ2-5, with 8 nucleotides matching TRBD2. The J call may be wrong; the DNA end is better matched by TRBJ2-7. CDR1 and CDR2 (germline): MNHEY, SVGEGT. CDR3 length: 14 residues. DNA of the CDR3: TGTGCCAGCACGTCAAGCGGGAGTAATTACGAGCAGTACTTC. As protein: CASTSSGSNYEQYF.

This rearrangement joins TRBV29-1 to TRBJ2-1; the D gene is possibly TRBD1 (5 bases). V lost 7 bases, J lost 5 bases, and 18 bases lay in between. Per the germline V gene, CDR1 is SQVTM and CDR2 is ANQGSEA. CDR3 length: 14 amino acids. CDR3 amino acids: CSADFDSSHNEQFF. CDR3 coding DNA: TGCAGCGCTGACTTTGACAGTTCCCACAATGAGCAGTTCTTC.

The chain employs TRBV29-1 and TRBJ2-7; 10 bases are shared with TRBD1. There are 15 residues in the CDR3. The germline CDR1 and CDR2 sequences are SQVTM and ANQGSEA. Trimming took 3 bases from V and 3 from J; bases not matched to a gene: 8. This CDR3 reads CSVELPGTGDYEQYF. Written as DNA, the CDR3 is TGCAGCGTTGAGCTCCCGGGGACAGGGGACTACGAGCAGTACTTC.

This chain connects TRBV19 to TRBJ2-7, with D tentatively TRBD1 (5 bases). Germline CDR1 is LNHDA and CDR2 is SQIVND (reference sequence). Trimming pared 5 bases from V and 6 bases from J, leaving 14 bases between. CDR3 length equals 13 residues. CDR3 sequence (DNA): TGTGCCAGTAGTCCTCGACAGATCTCCGAGCAGTACTTC. Translation gives CASSPRQISEQYF.

This clonotype was detected once. Germline is not matched at one junction end, which may reflect a read error. The chain has TRBV15 and TRBJ2-3; TRBD1 agrees at 9 bases. Germline CDR1 and CDR2: LNHNV and YYDKDF (reference sequence). The length of the CDR3 is 16 residues. Written as DNA, the CDR3 is TGTGCCACCAGCCCCATACCGGACAGGGGCACGGATACGCAGTATTTT. Its translation: CATSPIPDRGTDTQYF.

The genes are TRBV4-2 and TRBJ2-1; either TRBD1 or TRBD2 may supply D (5 bases each). The CDR3 runs 14 residues. Germline-derived CDR1 and CDR2 are LGHNA and YNFKEQ. Trimming removed 0 bases from V and 8 bases from J, with 11 bases in between. This chain's CDR3 is CASSQEGDRDEQFF. DNA of the CDR3: TGTGCCAGCAGCCAAGAGGGGGATCGGGATGAGCAGTTCTTC.

This clonotype has a handful of counts. The chain recombines TRBV27 with TRBJ2-3; 8 bases agree with TRBD2. This CDR3 is built from 14 residues. V shed 7 bases and J 4 bases; nucleotides not matched to a gene: 7. Germline V gene lookup returns CDR1 MNHEY and CDR2 SMNVEV (reference sequence). CDR3 DNA sequence: TGTGCCAGCACCTCGGGAGGGGGAGCAGATACGCAGTATTTT. Amino acids: CASTSGGGADTQYF.

The CDR3 sequence is CASRESGGNYGYTF. CDR3 nucleotides: TGTGCCAGCAGGGAATCCGGGGGGAACTATGGCTACACCTTC. This sequence joins TRBV6-5 and TRBJ1-2; a weak D match, TRBD1 (5 bases). The CDR3 is made up of 14 amino acids. The V end was cut by 6 bases, the J end by 2 bases, with 13 bases between. Germline CDR1 and CDR2: MNHEY and SVGAGI.

The chain couples TRBV9 to TRBJ2-5; D possibly corresponds to TRBD2 (6 bases). V shed 0 bases and J shed 0 bases, with 12 bases lying between them. The CDR3 spans 16 residues. Germline V gene sequence: CDR1 SGDLS, CDR2 YYNGEE. CDR3 loop: CASSVGVGDYQETQYF. CDR3 nucleotide sequence: TGTGCCAGCAGCGTAGGGGTGGGGGACTACCAAGAGACCCAGTACTTC.

The chain recombines TRBV25-1 with TRBJ2-7; no definite D call. This CDR3 spans 13 amino acids. The V end lost 4 bases, the J end lost 4 bases, and 11 bases lay between the germline ends. CDR1 and CDR2 from the germline V gene are MGHDK and SYGVNS. The CDR3 loop is CASSGPRYYEQYF. The DNA of the CDR3 is TGTGCCAGCAGTGGTCCTCGATATTACGAGCAGTACTTC.

This clonotype was found a few times. This chain joins TRBV27 and TRBJ1-5, with no clear D. Germline V gives CDR1 MNHEY, CDR2 SMNVEV (reference sequence). Trimming removed 5 bases at V and 2 bases at J, with 16 bases between. The CDR3 consists of 16 residues. The CDR3 is CASSPNPTRRNQPQHF. Written as DNA, the CDR3 is TGTGCCAGCAGTCCTAATCCTACACGTCGCAATCAGCCCCAGCATTTT.